The rows below give T cell receptor beta chains drawn from one sample of a study of stem cell transplantation in POMP-related autoinflammatory disease. Profiled with immunoSEQ multiplex PCR; TCRdb holds only in-frame clones, not every one. The table shows around 32,000 clones, with around nine tenths occurring only once. The material sequenced was CD4+ T cells from PBMCs, taken before stem cell transplantation. These receptors came from a human donor with POMP-related autoinflammation and immune dysregulation (PRAID). CDR3s include the opening cysteine and the closing phenylalanine or tryptophan. The D gene is left open where the match is weak. Size tells how often a clone was seen (once, few, many) or the class of an expanded clone, and some rows leave it out.

V gene,D gene,J gene,clone size,CDR3 DNA,CDR3 protein
TRBV7-6,.,TRBJ2-7,.,TGTGCCAGCAGCTTAGAAGTATTTTCTGTTTCCTACGAGCAGTACTTC,CASSLEVFSVSYEQYF
TRBV18,TRBD1,TRBJ2-7,.,TGTGCCAGCTCTCGACAGGGATCCTACGAGCAGTACTTC,CASSRQGSYEQYF
TRBV9,.,TRBJ2-7,.,TGTGCCAGCAGCGTAGGAGTGGGCTACGAGCAGTACTTC,CASSVGVGYEQYF
TRBV7-3,TRBD2,TRBJ2-3,.,TGTGCCAGCGGATGGGGGGAGGGTAGTACGCAGTATTTT,CASGWGEGSTQYF
TRBV5-1,.,TRBJ2-2,.,TGCGCCAGCAGCTTGGTTTACAGCACCGGGGAGCTGTTTTTT,CASSLVYSTGELFF
TRBV5-1,TRBD2,TRBJ2-2,.,TGCGCCAGCAGCTTGGAGTTGGGAGGGCCCGCCGGGGAGCTGTTTTTT,CASSLELGGPAGELFF
TRBV5-1,.,TRBJ2-7,.,TGCGCCAGCAGCTTGGGATCCAGGGGTCGCCTCTACGAGCAGTACTTC,CASSLGSRGRLYEQYF
TRBV2,.,TRBJ1-2,few,TGTGCCAGCAGACCAGACAACTATGGCTACACCTTC,CASRPDNYGYTF
TRBV28,TRBD1,TRBJ2-1,.,TGTGCCAGCAGTTTATCGGACAGGGCAGGTGAGCAGTTCTTC,CASSLSDRAGEQFF
TRBV10-3,TRBD1,TRBJ2-1,.,TGTGCCATCACCTCCACCGGGACAGGGGATTATCGGTTCTTC,CAITSTGTGDYRFF
TRBV6-1,.,TRBJ2-1,.,TGTGCCAGCAGTGAAATTTGGGGGAATGAGCAGTTCTTC,CASSEIWGNEQFF
TRBV30,.,TRBJ2-7,.,TGTGCCTGGAGTGTCCGGGGCTACGAGCAGTACTTC,CAWSVRGYEQYF
TRBV6-5,TRBD1,TRBJ2-7,.,TGTGCCAGCAGTTACGATGGGACAGGTTACTACGAGCAGTACTTC,CASSYDGTGYYEQYF
TRBV10-3,.,TRBJ1-1,few,TGTGCCATCAGGAAGGAATCAGGGAGTACTGAAGCTTTCTTT,CAIRKESGSTEAFF
TRBV25-1,.,TRBJ2-5,.,TGTGCCAGCAGTGAGTGGTCAGGGGAAGAGACCCAGTACTTC,CASSEWSGEETQYF
TRBV6-1,.,TRBJ1-2,.,TGTGCCAGCAGGCGACAACAGGCGGGCTATGGCTACACCTTC,CASRRQQAGYGYTF
TRBV27,.,TRBJ1-1,few,TGTGCCAGCAGTTTAAAACCCCCCGGGAACACTGAAGCTTTCTTT,CASSLKPPGNTEAFF
TRBV5-1,TRBD2,TRBJ2-3,once,TGCGCCAGCAGCTTCGCCGGGACTAGCGGGGGGGCCCTCCCAGATACGCAGTATTTT,CASSFAGTSGGALPDTQYF
TRBV7-2,.,TRBJ1-2,few,TGTGCCAGCAGCTTGGCCTGGGCCTATGGCTACACCTTC,CASSLAWAYGYTF
TRBV5-1,TRBD1,TRBJ1-1,.,TGCGCCAGCAGCTGGGGAGGACAGGGTACGGCGAGGACTGAAGCTTTCTTT,CASSWGGQGTARTEAFF
TRBV30,.,TRBJ1-4,.,TGTGCCTGGAGTGTACGGGCAACTAATGAAAAACTGTTTTTT,CAWSVRATNEKLFF
TRBV11-2,.,TRBJ1-2,.,TGTGCCAGCAGCTTAGCTCCAGGGATCATCTATGGCTACACCTTC,CASSLAPGIIYGYTF
TRBV7-2,TRBD1,TRBJ1-4,.,TGTGCCAGCAGCTTCCACAGGGGCAGCGAAAAACTGTTTTTT,CASSFHRGSEKLFF
TRBV6-1,.,TRBJ1-5,.,TGTGCCAGCCGCGAGAGCGCCCGGGGGCCCCAGCATTTT,CASRESARGPQHF
TRBV5-1,TRBD1,TRBJ2-5,.,TGCGCCAGCAGCTGGGACAGGGGACAAGAGACCCAGTACTTC,CASSWDRGQETQYF
TRBV5-1,.,TRBJ2-2,.,TGCGCCAGCAAGCTTGGTGCAGGGGATACCGGGGAGCTGTTTTTT,CASKLGAGDTGELFF
TRBV9,.,TRBJ1-1,.,TGTGCCAGCAGCGTAGGGGCAGGGGAGAACACTGAAGCTTTCTTT,CASSVGAGENTEAFF
TRBV5-1,.,TRBJ2-6,.,TGCGCCAGCAGCTTGGGGCGTCGGATCGGCGGATCCTCTGGGGCCAACGTCCTGACTTTC,CASSLGRRIGGSSGANVLTF
TRBV6-5,.,TRBJ1-2,.,TGTGCCAGCAGTCCTCAGTGGGCGGGCGCCTATGGCTACACCTTC,CASSPQWAGAYGYTF
TRBV5-1,.,TRBJ2-1,once,TGCGCCAGCAGCTTGGCGCCAGGGGGGAATGAGCAGTTCTTC,CASSLAPGGNEQFF
TRBV6-1,.,TRBJ2-1,once,TGTGCCAGCAGTGAAGTTGGGGAATCCAATGAGCAGTTCTTC,CASSEVGESNEQFF
TRBV6-5,TRBD1,TRBJ1-2,.,TGTGCCAGCAGTTACGGGGACAGGGCGGGAAATGGCTACACCTTC,CASSYGDRAGNGYTF
TRBV4-1,.,TRBJ2-7,once,TGCGCCAGCAGCCAAGAAGACCTTGCCTACGAGCAGTACTTC,CASSQEDLAYEQYF
TRBV9,.,TRBJ2-7,once,TGTGCCAGCAGCCCAAGGGACTCAAGCTCCTACGAGCAGTACTTC,CASSPRDSSSYEQYF
TRBV9,TRBD2,TRBJ2-1,.,TGTGCCAGCAGCTCAACAGCGGGAGGAGCCTACAATGAGCAGTTCTTC,CASSSTAGGAYNEQFF
TRBV9,.,TRBJ2-2,.,TGTGCCAGCAGCGTCCATTTATCAGGGGATCCGTCCGGGGAGCTGTTTTTT,CASSVHLSGDPSGELFF
TRBV5-1,.,TRBJ2-7,.,TGCGCCAGCAGCTCCGGGGACCGTTACGAGCAGTACTTC,CASSSGDRYEQYF
TRBV28,.,TRBJ2-7,.,TGTGCCAGCAGTTTGGGTTACGAGCAGTACTTC,CASSLGYEQYF
TRBV5-1,TRBD2,TRBJ2-3,once,TGCGCCAGCAGCTTGTATCCTACTAGCGGGACTAGCACAGATACGCAGTATTTT,CASSLYPTSGTSTDTQYF
TRBV15,.,TRBJ2-3,.,TGTGCCACCAGCAAGGACAACCGGGACAACACAGATACGCAGTATTTT,CATSKDNRDNTDTQYF
TRBV4-1,.,TRBJ2-7,.,TGCGCCAGCAGCCAGGCGTTGCGGGGGCCACCCTACGAGCAGTACTTC,CASSQALRGPPYEQYF
TRBV19,.,TRBJ2-7,.,TGTGCCAGTAGTAAAGGCGCCGGGGAGTCCTACGAGCAGTACTTC,CASSKGAGESYEQYF
TRBV19,.,TRBJ2-6,.,TGTGCCAGTAGTACCCCACAGGGCGTGCTCACCTCTGGGGCCAACGTCCTGACTTTC,CASSTPQGVLTSGANVLTF
TRBV18,.,TRBJ2-1,once,TGTGCCAGCTCACCAATGGACTCGAACTACAATGAGCAGTTCTTC,CASSPMDSNYNEQFF
TRBV11-2,TRBD1,TRBJ2-3,.,TGTGCCAGCAGCCCACAACACCCCCGGGACAGGGGACATACGCAGTATTTT,CASSPQHPRDRGHTQYF
TRBV2,.,TRBJ2-7,.,TGTGCCAGCACCGGGGCAGGGTTGGAGGAGCAGTACTTC,CASTGAGLEEQYF
TRBV5-1,TRBD2,TRBJ2-3,.,TGCGCCAGCAGCTTGGGGACTAGCGGTGCTAGCACAGATACGCAGTATTTT,CASSLGTSGASTDTQYF
TRBV7-9,TRBD1,TRBJ2-7,.,TGTGCCAGCAGCTTAGACAGGGGAGAGGGCTACGAGCAGTACTTC,CASSLDRGEGYEQYF
TRBV6-1,.,TRBJ1-2,.,TGTGCCAGCAGTGAACGGGGGCCAGACTATGGCTACACCTTC,CASSERGPDYGYTF
TRBV5-4,TRBD2,TRBJ2-1,.,TGTGCCAGCAGCTTGCAAAGGACTAGCGGTACCTACAATGAGCAGTTCTTC,CASSLQRTSGTYNEQFF
TRBV18,.,TRBJ1-2,.,TGTGCCAGCTCAGGGGACGGGACATTTGGCTACACCTTC,CASSGDGTFGYTF
TRBV5-4,TRBD1,TRBJ2-7,.,TGTGCCAGCAGCTTGGAAGGGGGCGAATACGAGCAGTACTTC,CASSLEGGEYEQYF
TRBV2,.,TRBJ2-7,few,TGTGCCAGCAGTGAATATGCCAGACTCTACGAGCAGTACTTC,CASSEYARLYEQYF
TRBV5-1,.,TRBJ1-3,.,TGCGCCAGCAGCTTGGCCGGGGCATCCTCTGGAAACACCATATATTTT,CASSLAGASSGNTIYF